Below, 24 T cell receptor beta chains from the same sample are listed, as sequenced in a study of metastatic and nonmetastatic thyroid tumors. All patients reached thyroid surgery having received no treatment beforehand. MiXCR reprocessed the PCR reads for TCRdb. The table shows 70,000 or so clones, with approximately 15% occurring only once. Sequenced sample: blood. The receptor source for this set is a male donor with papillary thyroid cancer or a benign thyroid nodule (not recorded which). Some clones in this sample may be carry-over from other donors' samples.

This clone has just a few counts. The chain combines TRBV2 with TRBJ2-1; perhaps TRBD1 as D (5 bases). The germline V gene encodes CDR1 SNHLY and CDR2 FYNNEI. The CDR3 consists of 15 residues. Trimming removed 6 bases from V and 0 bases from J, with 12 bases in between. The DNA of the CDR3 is TGTGCCAGCAGAAGACAGTTGAGCTCCTACAATGAGCAGTTCTTC. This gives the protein CASRRQLSSYNEQFF. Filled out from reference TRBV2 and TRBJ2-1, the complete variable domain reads EPEVTQTPSHQVTQMGQEVILRCVPISNHLYFYWYRQILGQKVEFLVSFYNNEISEKSEIFDDQFSVERPDGSNFTLKIRSTKLEDSAMYFCASRRQLSSYNEQFFGPGTRLTVL.

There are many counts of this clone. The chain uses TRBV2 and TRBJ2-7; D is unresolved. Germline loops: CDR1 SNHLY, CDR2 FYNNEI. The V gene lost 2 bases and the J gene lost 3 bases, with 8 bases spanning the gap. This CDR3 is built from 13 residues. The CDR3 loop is CASSETLFYEQYV. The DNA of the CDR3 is TGTGCCAGCAGTGAAACACTCTTCTACGAGCAGTACGTC.

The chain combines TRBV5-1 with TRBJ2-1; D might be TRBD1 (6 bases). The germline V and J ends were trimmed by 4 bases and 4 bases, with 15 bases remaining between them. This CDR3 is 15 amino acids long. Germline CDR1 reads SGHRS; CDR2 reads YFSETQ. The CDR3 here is CASSPDRTVYNEQFF. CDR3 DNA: TGCGCCAGCAGCCCGGACCGGACAGTTTACAATGAGCAGTTCTTC. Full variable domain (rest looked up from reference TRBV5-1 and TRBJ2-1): KAGVTQTPRYLIKTRGQQVTLSCSPISGHRSVSWYQQTPGQGLQFLFEYFSETQRNKGNFPGRFSGRQFSNSRSEMNVSTLELGDSALYLCASSPDRTVYNEQFFGPGTRLTVL.

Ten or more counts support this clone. The CDR3 nucleotides read TGTGCCAGCAGCTCCCGGGGGTTGGGAGACTACAATGAGCAGTTCTTC. It encodes CASSSRGLGDYNEQFF. This chain joins TRBV7-6 and TRBJ2-1; D might be TRBD2 (6 bases). The CDR3 length is 16 residues. Looked up from germline, CDR1 is SGHVS and CDR2 is FNYEAQ. Trimming pared 4 bases from V and 3 bases from J, leaving 16 bases between. Looking up the rest from reference TRBV7-6 and TRBJ2-1 gives the full variable domain: GAGVSQSPRYKVTKRGQDVALRCDPISGHVSLYWYRQALGQGPEFLTYFNYEAQQDKSGLPNDRFSAERPEGSISTLTIQRTEQRDSAMYRCASSSRGLGDYNEQFFGPGTRLTVL.

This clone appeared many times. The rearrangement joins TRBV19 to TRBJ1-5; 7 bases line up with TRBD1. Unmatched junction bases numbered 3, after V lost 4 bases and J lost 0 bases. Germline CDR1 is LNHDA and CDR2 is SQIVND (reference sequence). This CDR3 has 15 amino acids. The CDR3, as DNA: TGTGCCAGTAGTAGCGACAGGGCTAGCAATCAGCCCCAGCATTTT. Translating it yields CASSSDRASNQPQHF.

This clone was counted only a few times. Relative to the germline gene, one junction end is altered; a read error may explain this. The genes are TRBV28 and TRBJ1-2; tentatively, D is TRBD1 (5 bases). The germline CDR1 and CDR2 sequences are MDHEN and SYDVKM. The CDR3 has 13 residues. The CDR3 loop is CASSFTRDYGYAF. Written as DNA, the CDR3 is TGTGCCAGCAGTTTTACAAGGGACTATGGCTACGCCTTC.

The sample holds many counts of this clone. CDR3 sequence (DNA): TGTGCCAGCAGCACCCGGGCTAGCGGCCCCTACAATGAGCAGTTCTTC. It yields the protein CASSTRASGPYNEQFF. This rearrangement joins TRBV7-2 to TRBJ2-1, with 7 bases aligning to TRBD2. Germline CDR1 is SGHTA and CDR2 is FQGNSA. The CDR3 extends over 16 amino acids. After removal of 5 bases from V and 2 bases from J, the junction contained 9 bases not matched to a gene.

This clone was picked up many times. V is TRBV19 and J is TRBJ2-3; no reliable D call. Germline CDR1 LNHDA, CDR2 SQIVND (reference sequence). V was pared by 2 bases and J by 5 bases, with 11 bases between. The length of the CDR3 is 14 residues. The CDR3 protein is CASSIFRARDTQYF. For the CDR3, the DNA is TGTGCCAGTAGTATATTCCGAGCACGAGATACGCAGTATTTT. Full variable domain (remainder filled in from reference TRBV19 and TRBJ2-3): DGGITQSPKYLFRKEGQNVTLSCEQNLNHDAMYWYRQDPGQGLRLIYYSQIVNDFQKGDIAEGYSVSREKKESFPLTVTSAQKNPTAFYLCASSIFRARDTQYFGPGTRLTVL.

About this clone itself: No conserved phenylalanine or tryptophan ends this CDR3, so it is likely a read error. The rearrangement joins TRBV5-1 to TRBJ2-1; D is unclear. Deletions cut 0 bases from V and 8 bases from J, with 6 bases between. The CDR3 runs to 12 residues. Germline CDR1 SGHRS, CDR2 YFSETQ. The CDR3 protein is CASSLVGDEQFL. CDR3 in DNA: TGCGCCAGCAGCTTGGTGGGTGATGAGCAGTTCCTC.

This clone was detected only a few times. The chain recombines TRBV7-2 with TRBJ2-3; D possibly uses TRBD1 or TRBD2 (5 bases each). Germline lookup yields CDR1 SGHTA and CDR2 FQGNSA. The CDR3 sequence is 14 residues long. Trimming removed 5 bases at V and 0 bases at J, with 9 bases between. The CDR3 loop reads CASSLRDSTDTQYF. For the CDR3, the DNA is TGTGCCAGCAGCCTAAGGGACAGCACAGATACGCAGTATTTT.

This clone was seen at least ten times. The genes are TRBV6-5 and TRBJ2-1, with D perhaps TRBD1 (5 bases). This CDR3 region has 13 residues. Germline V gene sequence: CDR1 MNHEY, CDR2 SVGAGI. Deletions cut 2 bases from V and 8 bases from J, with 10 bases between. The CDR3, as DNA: TGTGCCAGCAGTTACAAGGGGAACTATGAGCAGTTCTTC. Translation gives CASSYKGNYEQFF.

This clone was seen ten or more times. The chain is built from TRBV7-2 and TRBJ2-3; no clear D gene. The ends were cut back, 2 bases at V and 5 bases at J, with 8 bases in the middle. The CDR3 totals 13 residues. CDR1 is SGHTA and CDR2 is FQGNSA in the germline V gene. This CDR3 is CASSLLPGDTQYF. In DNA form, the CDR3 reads TGTGCCAGCAGCTTACTACCGGGAGATACGCAGTATTTT. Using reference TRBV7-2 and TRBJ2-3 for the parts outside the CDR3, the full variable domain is GAGVSQSPSNKVTEKGKDVELRCDPISGHTALYWYRQSLGQGLEFLIYFQGNSAPDKSGLPSDRFSAERTGGSVSTLTIQRTQQEDSAVYLCASSLLPGDTQYFGPGTRLTVL.

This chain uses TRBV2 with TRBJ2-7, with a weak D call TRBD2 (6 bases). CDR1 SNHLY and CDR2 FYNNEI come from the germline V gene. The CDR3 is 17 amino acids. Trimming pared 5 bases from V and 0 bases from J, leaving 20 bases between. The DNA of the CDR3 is TGTGCCAGCAGTATATGGTTCGGGCGCGGGGCCTCCTACGAGCAGTACTTC. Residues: CASSIWFGRGASYEQYF.

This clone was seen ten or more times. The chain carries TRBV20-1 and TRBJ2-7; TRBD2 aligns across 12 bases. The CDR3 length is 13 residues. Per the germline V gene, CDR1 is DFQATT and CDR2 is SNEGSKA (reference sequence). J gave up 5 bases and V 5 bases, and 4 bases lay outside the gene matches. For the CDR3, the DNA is TGCAGTGCTTCTAGCGGGAGGGCAGACGAGCAGTACTTC. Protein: CSASSGRADEQYF.

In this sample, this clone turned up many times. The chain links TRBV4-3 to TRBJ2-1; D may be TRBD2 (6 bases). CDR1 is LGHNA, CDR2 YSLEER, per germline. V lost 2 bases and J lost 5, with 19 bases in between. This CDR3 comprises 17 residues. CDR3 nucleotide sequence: TGCGCCAGCAGCCAATCCCTAGTAGCTAGCGAACACAATGAGCAGTTCTTC. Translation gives CASSQSLVASEHNEQFF.

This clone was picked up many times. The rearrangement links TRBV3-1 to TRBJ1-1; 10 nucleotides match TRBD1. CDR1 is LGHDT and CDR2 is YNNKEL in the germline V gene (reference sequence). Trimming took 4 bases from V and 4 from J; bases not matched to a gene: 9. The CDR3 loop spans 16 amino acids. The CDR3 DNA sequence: TGTGCCAGCAGCCGAGCGGGACAGGGGATCGGCACTGAAGCTTTCTTT. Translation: CASSRAGQGIGTEAFF. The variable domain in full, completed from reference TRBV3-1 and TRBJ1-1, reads DTAVSQTPKYLVTQMGNDKSIKCEQNLGHDTMYWYKQDSKKFLKIMFSYNNKELIINETVPNRFSPKSPDKAHLNLHINSLELGDSAVYFCASSRAGQGIGTEAFFGQGTRLTVV.

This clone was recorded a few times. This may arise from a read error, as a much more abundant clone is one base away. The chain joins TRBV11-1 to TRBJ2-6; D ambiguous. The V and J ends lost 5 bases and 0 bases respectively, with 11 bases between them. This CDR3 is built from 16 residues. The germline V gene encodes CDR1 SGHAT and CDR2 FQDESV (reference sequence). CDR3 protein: CASSDPLRSGANVLTF. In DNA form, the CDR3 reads TGTGCCAGCAGCGATCCTCTGCGCTCTGGGGCCAACGTCCTGACTTTC.

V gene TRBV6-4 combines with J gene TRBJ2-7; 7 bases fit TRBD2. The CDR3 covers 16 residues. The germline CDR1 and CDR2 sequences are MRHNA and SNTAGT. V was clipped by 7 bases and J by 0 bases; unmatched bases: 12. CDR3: CASMALGRGSSYEQYV. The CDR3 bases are TGTGCCAGCATGGCATTGGGGCGGGGGAGCTCCTACGAGCAGTACGTC.

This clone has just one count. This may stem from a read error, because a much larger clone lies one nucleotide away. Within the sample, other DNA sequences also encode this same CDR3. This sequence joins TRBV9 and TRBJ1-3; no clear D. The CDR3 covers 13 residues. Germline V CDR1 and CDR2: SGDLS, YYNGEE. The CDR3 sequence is CASSPATGNTIYF. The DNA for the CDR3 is TGTGCAAGCAGCCCTGCCACTGGAAACACCATATATTTT.

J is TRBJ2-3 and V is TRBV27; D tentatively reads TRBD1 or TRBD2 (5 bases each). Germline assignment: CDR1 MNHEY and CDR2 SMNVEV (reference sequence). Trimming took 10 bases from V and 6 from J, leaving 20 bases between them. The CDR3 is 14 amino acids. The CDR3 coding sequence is TGTGCCATCACCAGGGACGGTCTTGGGGATACGCAGTATTTT. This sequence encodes CAITRDGLGDTQYF.

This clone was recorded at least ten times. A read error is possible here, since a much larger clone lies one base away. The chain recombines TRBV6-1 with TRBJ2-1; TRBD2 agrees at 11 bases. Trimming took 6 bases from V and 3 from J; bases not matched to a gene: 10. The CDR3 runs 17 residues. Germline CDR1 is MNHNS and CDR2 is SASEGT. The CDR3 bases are TGTGCCAGCAGATTAACGATGGGACTAGCGGACTACAATGAGCAGTTCTTC. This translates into CASRLTMGLADYNEQFF.

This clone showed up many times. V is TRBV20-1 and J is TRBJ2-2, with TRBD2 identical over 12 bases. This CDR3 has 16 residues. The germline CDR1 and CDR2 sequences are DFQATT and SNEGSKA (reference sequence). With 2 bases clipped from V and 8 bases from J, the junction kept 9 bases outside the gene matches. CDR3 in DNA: TGCAGTGCTAGAAGGGCTAGCGGGAGGGCCGGGGGGGAGCTGTTTTTT. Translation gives CSARRASGRAGGELFF.

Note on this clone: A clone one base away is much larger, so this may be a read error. The CDR3 DNA follows: TGTGACAGCAGCTTAACAGTGGACTATGGCTACACCTTC. Translation gives CDSSLTVDYGYTF. This chain connects TRBV7-9 to TRBJ1-2, with D hard to call. Germline V gives CDR1 SEHNR, CDR2 FQNEAQ (reference sequence). The CDR3 covers 13 residues. The entire variable domain, with the rest obtained from reference TRBV7-9 and TRBJ1-2, is as follows: DTGVSQNPRHKITKRGQNVTFRCDPISEHNRLYWYRQTLGQGPEFLTYFQNEAQLEKSRLLSDRFSAERPKGSFSTLEIQRTEQGDSAMYLCDSSLTVDYGYTFGSGTRLTVV.

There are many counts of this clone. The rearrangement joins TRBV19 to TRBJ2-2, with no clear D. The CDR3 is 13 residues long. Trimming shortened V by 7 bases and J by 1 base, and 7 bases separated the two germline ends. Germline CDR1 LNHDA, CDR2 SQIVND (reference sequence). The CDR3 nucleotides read TGTGCCAGTATTCGTGGGAACACCGGGGAGCTGTTTTTT. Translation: CASIRGNTGELFF.